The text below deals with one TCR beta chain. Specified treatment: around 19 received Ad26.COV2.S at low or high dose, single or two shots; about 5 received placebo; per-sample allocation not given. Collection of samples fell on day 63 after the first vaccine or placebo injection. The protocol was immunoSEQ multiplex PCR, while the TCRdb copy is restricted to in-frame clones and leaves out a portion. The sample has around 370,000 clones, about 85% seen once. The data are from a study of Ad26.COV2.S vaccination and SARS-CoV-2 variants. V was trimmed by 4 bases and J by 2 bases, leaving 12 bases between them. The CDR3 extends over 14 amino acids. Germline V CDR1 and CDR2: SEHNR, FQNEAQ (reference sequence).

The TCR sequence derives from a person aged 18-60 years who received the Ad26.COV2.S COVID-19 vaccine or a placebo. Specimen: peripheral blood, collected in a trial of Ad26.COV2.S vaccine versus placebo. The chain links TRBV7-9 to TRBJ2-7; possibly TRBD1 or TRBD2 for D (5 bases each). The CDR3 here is CASSSGAGPYEQYF. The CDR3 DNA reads TGTGCCAGCAGCTCTGGGGCGGGCCCCTACGAGCAGTACTTC.